A single sample is the source of the 3 T cell receptor beta chains below, sequenced in a study of blood T cell repertoires in COVID-19. Sequencing was performed with immunoSEQ multiplex PCR; in TCRdb, only in-frame clones are kept and a portion is missing. Of 80,000 to 100,000 clones in the sample, around 74% were seen once. Sequencing input: peripheral blood. These receptors all come from a man in his sixties or seventies with COVID-19, enrolled during active disease.

The V gene is TRBV5-1, the J gene TRBJ2-3; 8 bases line up with TRBD2. The CDR3 consists of 17 residues. Germline CDR1 reads SGHRS; CDR2 reads YFSETQ. V was clipped by 1 base and J by 0 bases; unmatched bases: 7. The CDR3 region has the DNA TGCGCCAGCAGCTTGCAGTCTAGCGGGTATAGCACAGATACGCAGTATTTT. Translating it yields CASSLQSSGYSTDTQYF.

As DNA, the CDR3 is TGTGCCAGCAGCTTGGTGGGTAGCGGGAGCCCTTACGAGCAGTACTTC. Protein sequence: CASSLVGSGSPYEQYF. This sequence joins TRBV5-4 and TRBJ2-7; TRBD2 agrees at 9 bases. The germline CDR1 and CDR2 sequences are SGHNT and YYREEE (reference sequence). This CDR3 contains 16 residues. V lost 0 bases to trimming and J lost 4 bases; unmatched junction nucleotides: 8.

This clone was picked up one time. The chain carries TRBV3-1 (or the pseudogene TRBV3-2) and TRBJ2-7; 8 bases fit TRBD1. The V segment lost 2 bases and the J segment 5 bases; nucleotides outside the gene matches: 5. Germline CDR1 reads LGHDT; CDR2 reads YNNKEL (reference sequence). This CDR3 is 14 amino acids long. The CDR3 nucleotides are TGTGCCAGCAGCCAAAGAGACAGGGGAAACGAGCAGTACTTC. As protein: CASSQRDRGNEQYF.